Listed below are T cell receptor beta chains from one sample, sequenced in a study of CD8 T cells in ankylosing spondylitis. MiXCR, applied by TCRdb to the 5' RACE reads, yields one record per CDR3 protein. The data show 350,000 to 400,000 distinct CDR3 sequences, 20% to 25% seen once. The sample taken for sequencing was blood, either unsorted or a sorted T cell fraction (not recorded which). The source of these receptors is a male donor with ankylosing spondylitis or in good health (not recorded which). The CDR3 runs from the conserved cysteine through the conserved F or W. A D gene is named only where the DNA matches it firmly. Expanded clones are given a class, and other clones once, few, many or no size at all.

j_call | d_call | clone_size | v_call | cdr3_nt | cdr3_aa
TRBJ2-5 | NA | NA | TRBV11-2 | TGTGCCAGCAGCTTAGGAGGGGCCTCGTCGCGAGAGACCCAGTACTTC | CASSLGGASSRETQYF
TRBJ2-1 | NA | NA | TRBV7-8 | TGTGCCAGCAGCTTAGCCGGCCCTAGCCCTAGGCAGGGGCAGTTCTTC | CASSLAGPSPRQGQFF
TRBJ2-1 | NA | few | TRBV11-2 | TGTGCCAGCAGCCCCCAGATGGGGATTACCTACAATGAGCAGTTCTTC | CASSPQMGITYNEQFF
TRBJ2-1 | NA | NA | TRBV25-1 | TGTGCCAGCAGTGAAGGGTCTCTTTTGCACTCCTACAATGAGCAGTTCTTC | CASSEGSLLHSYNEQFF
TRBJ2-5 | TRBD1 | few | TRBV27 | TGTGCCAGCAGCCCTCTGGACAGGGGGGGGCAAGAGACCCAGTACTTC | CASSPLDRGGQETQYF
TRBJ2-1 | NA | NA | TRBV21-1 | TGTGCCAGCAGCAACACTAGCGGGGGGCCCTACAATGAGCAGTTCTTC | CASSNTSGGPYNEQFF
TRBJ1-2 | TRBD1 | few | TRBV4-1 | TGCGCCAGCAGCCGGGGACAGGGAGACTATGGCTACACCTTC | CASSRGQGDYGYTF
TRBJ2-1 | NA | NA | TRBV3-1 | TGTGCCAGCAGCGGCCCCGGGTCCAGCTCCTACAATGAGCAGTTCTTC | CASSGPGSSSYNEQFF
TRBJ1-1 | NA | few | TRBV2 | TGTGCCAGCAGTGTTTCAGGGGAGAGCACTGAAGCTTTCTTT | CASSVSGESTEAFF
TRBJ1-4 | NA | few | TRBV10-2 | TGCGCCAGCAGACCAGGGCTAACTAATGAAAAACTGTTTTTT | CASRPGLTNEKLFF
TRBJ2-7 | TRBD1 | NA | TRBV12-3/TRBV12-4 | TGTGCCAGCGGGCAGACAGGGCTTACCTACGAGCAGTACTTC | CASGQTGLTYEQYF
TRBJ1-1 | NA | few | TRBV6-1 | TGTGCCAGCAGCCCAGAGAACATGAACACTGAAGCTTTCTTT | CASSPENMNTEAFF
TRBJ2-7 | NA | many | TRBV29-1 | TGCAGCGTTGTCAGTTCCTACGAGCAGTACTTC | CSVVSSYEQYF
TRBJ2-1 | NA | few | TRBV12-3/TRBV12-4 | TGTGCCAGCAGTTTCTCACCGGATCGGCCAAATACCTACAATGAGCAGTTCTTC | CASSFSPDRPNTYNEQFF
TRBJ2-3 | NA | NA | TRBV19 | TGTGCCAGTAGTATCCTCGGGGCCACGGATACGCAGTATTTT | CASSILGATDTQYF
TRBJ2-1 | NA | few | TRBV20-1 | TGCAGTGCTAGACTACCGGAGCTCCCCGCTGAGCAGTTCTTC | CSARLPELPAEQFF
TRBJ1-5 | TRBD1 | NA | TRBV12-3/TRBV12-4 | TGTGCCAGCAGTTTATGGGGGACAGGAGGGGAGCAGCCCCAGCATTTT | CASSLWGTGGEQPQHF
TRBJ1-4 | NA | NA | TRBV12-3/TRBV12-4 | TGTGCCAGCAGTGAAATGGTAGGGGGACATAATGAAAAACTGTTTTTT | CASSEMVGGHNEKLFF
TRBJ2-1 | TRBD1 | NA | TRBV12-3/TRBV12-4 | TGTGCCAGCAGTTCATCCGGGACAGGGGTTCATGAGCAGTTCTTC | CASSSSGTGVHEQFF
TRBJ2-5 | TRBD2 | NA | TRBV6-2/TRBV6-3 | TGTGCCAGCAGTTATGGAATAGCGGGGCTTCAAGAGACCCAGTACTTC | CASSYGIAGLQETQYF
TRBJ2-2 | NA | few | TRBV29-1 | TGCAGCGCCAGGGGAACAGGGAACACCGGGGAGCTGTTTTTT | CSARGTGNTGELFF
TRBJ2-7 | NA | few | TRBV13 | TGTGCCAGCAGCGGGCCTACAGAGGAACAGTACTTC | CASSGPTEEQYF
TRBJ2-5 | NA | NA | TRBV12-3/TRBV12-4 | TGTGCCAGCAGTTTGTGGACTAAGGAGACCCAGTACTTC | CASSLWTKETQYF
TRBJ2-2 | NA | NA | TRBV12-3/TRBV12-4 | TGTGGCAGCAGTTTAGCGGCTTACTTCTTAAACACCGGGGAGCTGTTTTTT | CGSSLAAYFLNTGELFF
TRBJ2-7 | NA | NA | TRBV4-1 | TGCGCCAGCAGCCAAAACCCAGGGGATTTCTACGAGCAGTACTTC | CASSQNPGDFYEQYF
TRBJ2-2 | NA | NA | TRBV7-9 | TGTGCCAGCAGCTCCGGGTCTGACACCGGGGAGCTGTTTTTT | CASSSGSDTGELFF
TRBJ2-3 | NA | few | TRBV27 | TGTGCCAGCAGTTTGAGGCCTCAGTATTTT | CASSLRPQYF
TRBJ2-7 | NA | NA | TRBV6-5 | TGTGCCAGCAGTTACTCGTCCAGGAACGGGAAGGCGAACTTC | CASSYSSRNGKANF
TRBJ2-7 | TRBD1 | NA | TRBV12-3/TRBV12-4 | TGTGCCAGCAGGGTGGGAGGACAGGGAGACGAGCAGTACTTC | CASRVGGQGDEQYF
TRBJ2-7 | TRBD2 | once | TRBV12-3/TRBV12-4 | TGTGCCAGCAGTTTGGGACTAGGGGTTCCCGAGCAGTACTTC | CASSLGLGVPEQYF
TRBJ2-3 | TRBD2 | once | TRBV11-2 | TGTGCCAGCAGCCGACCTAGCGGGGTAGATACGCAGTATTTT | CASSRPSGVDTQYF
TRBJ2-6 | TRBD1 | NA | TRBV12-3/TRBV12-4 | TGTGCCAGCATTCCCGGGACAGGGCCCGGGGCCAACGTCCTGACTTTC | CASIPGTGPGANVLTF
TRBJ2-7 | TRBD2 | NA | TRBV12-3/TRBV12-4 | TGTGCCAGCAGTTTGTCCGCGGGGGGCTTCGAGCAGTACTTC | CASSLSAGGFEQYF